The 26 T cell receptor beta chains reported below all come from one sample, sequenced in a study of blood T cell repertoires in COVID-19. The method was immunoSEQ multiplex PCR; TCRdb's version includes in-frame clones alone and lacks a portion of them. This table holds about 350,000 clones, roughly nine tenths found once. Sample: peripheral blood. Receptors were obtained from a woman aged 55-75 years with COVID-19, enrolled during active disease.

The V call is TRBV10-2, the J call TRBJ1-5; TRBD1 might be the D (6 bases). V was clipped by 2 bases and J by 3 bases, with 11 bases between them. Germline CDR1 WSHSY, CDR2 SAAADI. This CDR3 comprises 15 residues. CDR3 DNA: TGCGCCAGCAGTGAGCGGAACAGGGTCAATCAGCCCCAGCATTTT. Translating gives CASSERNRVNQPQHF.

This clone was recorded a few times. The chain combines TRBV27 with TRBJ1-1, with 12 positions matching TRBD1. Unmatched junction bases numbered 11, after V lost 2 bases and J lost 7 bases. The CDR3 is 17 residues long. From germline, CDR1 is MNHEY and CDR2 SMNVEV (reference sequence). CDR3: CASSLRPGTGGLVEAFF. DNA for the CDR3: TGTGCCAGCAGTTTACGTCCCGGGACAGGGGGCTTGGTTGAAGCTTTCTTT.

The chain combines TRBV23-1 with TRBJ1-6; D gene uncertain. TRBV23-1 belongs to the ORF category, with a function that is uncertain. This CDR3 has 15 amino acids. V gave up 4 bases and J gave up 6 bases, with 13 bases separating them. This chain's CDR3 is CASSLGRRLNSPLHF. In nucleotides, the CDR3 is TGCGCCAGCAGTCTCGGCAGGCGCCTTAATTCACCCCTCCACTTT.

This chain connects TRBV6-5 to TRBJ2-7, with D possibly TRBD1 on 7 matching bases. The CDR3 is made up of 14 amino acids. V lost 6 bases and J lost 4, with 16 bases in between. Looked up from germline, CDR1 is MNHEY and CDR2 is SVGAGI. CDR3 DNA sequence: TGTGCCAGCAGCCGCCAGGGGGGTAGGTACGAGCAGTACTTC. Its protein is CASSRQGGRYEQYF.

V and J are TRBV12-3 or TRBV12-4 and TRBJ1-2; D call uncertain. Trimming shortened V by 5 bases and J by 8 bases, and 9 bases separated the two germline ends. This CDR3 has 11 residues. The DNA of the CDR3 is TGTGCCAGCAGTCGGGTGCCGGGCTACACCTTC. Translated, it gives CASSRVPGYTF.

The V gene is TRBV27, the J gene TRBJ1-5, with D maybe TRBD1 (6 bases). V shed 5 bases and J shed 4 bases, with 15 bases lying between them. Germline V lookup: CDR1 MNHEY, CDR2 SMNVEV (reference sequence). The CDR3 has 15 residues. The CDR3 loop reads CASSKGWGPNQPQHF. CDR3 coding DNA: TGTGCCAGCAGTAAGGGGTGGGGGCCAAATCAGCCCCAGCATTTT.

This sequence joins TRBV27 and TRBJ2-3; no definite D call. The CDR3 has 13 residues. CDR1 and CDR2 (germline): MNHEY, SMNVEV (reference sequence). With 5 bases removed from V and 2 bases from J, the gap between germline ends came to 8 bases. The CDR3 bases are TGTGCCAGCAGTCCCTACCTCACAGATACGCAGTATTTT. Its translation is CASSPYLTDTQYF.

This clone was seen a handful of times. The CDR3 protein is CASSVGTGGQPQHF. The CDR3 DNA reads TGTGCCAGCAGCGTAGGTACAGGGGGCCAGCCCCAGCATTTT. V gene TRBV9 combines with J gene TRBJ1-5, with 9 nucleotides matching TRBD1. Germline V gene sequence: CDR1 SGDLS, CDR2 YYNGEE. CDR3 length: 14 residues. The V segment lost 0 bases and the J segment 7 bases; nucleotides outside the gene matches: 2.

This chain joins TRBV7-9 and TRBJ2-3, with 8 bases lining up with TRBD2. Looked up from germline, CDR1 is SEHNR and CDR2 is FQNEAQ (reference sequence). The CDR3 sequence is 17 residues long. V lost 6 bases and J lost 1; bases outside the gene matches: 12. CDR3 residues: CASSPKASGRRTDTQYF. CDR3 DNA sequence: TGTGCCAGCAGTCCCAAGGCTAGCGGGCGGCGCACAGATACGCAGTATTTT.

The gene calls are TRBV2 and TRBJ2-7; TRBD1 matches at 9 bases. Germline CDR1 SNHLY, CDR2 FYNNEI. V was clipped by 6 bases and J by 4 bases; unmatched bases: 4. This CDR3 spans 13 amino acids. The CDR3 reads CASRRQGVYEQYF. In DNA form, the CDR3 reads TGTGCCAGCAGGCGACAGGGGGTGTACGAGCAGTACTTC.

This clone came up a few times. This rearrangement joins TRBV3-1 (or the pseudogene TRBV3-2) to TRBJ1-2; the D gene is possibly TRBD1 (5 bases). Germline V gene sequence: CDR1 LGHDT, CDR2 YNNKEL (reference sequence). V was shortened by 1 base and J by 3 bases, with 12 bases between the two germline ends. The CDR3 has 15 amino acids. The CDR3 spells CASSQVEQGYYGYTF. CDR3 nucleotides: TGTGCCAGCAGCCAAGTTGAGCAGGGATACTATGGCTACACCTTC.

As to this clone: One junction end does not reproduce the germline sequence, and a read error may be involved. The CDR3 is CASKPMRLF. For the CDR3, the DNA is TGCGCCAGCAAACCAATGAGGCTTTTT. This chain uses TRBV10-1 with TRBJ1-4, with D unclear. The CDR3 loop spans 9 amino acids. CDR1 is WNHNN and CDR2 is SYGVQD in the germline V gene (reference sequence).

The chain has TRBV7-3 and TRBJ2-7; 7 nucleotides align to TRBD1. Trimming cost V 4 bases and J 6 bases; bases outside gene matches: 3. Germline-derived CDR1 and CDR2 are SGHTA and FQGTGA. CDR3 length: 12 residues. For the CDR3, the DNA is TGTGCCAGCAGCTCAGACAGGGCCGAGCAGTACTTC. Amino acids: CASSSDRAEQYF. Using reference TRBV7-3 and TRBJ2-7 for the parts outside the CDR3, the full variable domain is GAGVSQTPSNKVTEKGKYVELRCDPISGHTALYWYRQSLGQGPEFLIYFQGTGAADDSGLPNDRFFAVRPEGSVSTLKIQRTERGDSAVYLCASSSDRAEQYFGPGTRLTVT.

V and J are TRBV9 and TRBJ1-5; no reliable D call. V gave up 0 bases and J gave up 4 bases, with 8 bases separating them. CDR3 length: 14 amino acids. Germline lookup yields CDR1 SGDLS and CDR2 YYNGEE. CDR3 sequence reads: CASSVGGRNQPQHF. Written as DNA, the CDR3 is TGTGCCAGCAGCGTAGGAGGGAGGAATCAGCCCCAGCATTTT.

The chain joins TRBV6-6 to TRBJ1-4; 9 bases are a match to TRBD1. This CDR3 comprises 14 residues. The trim removed 6 bases at V and 3 bases at J, leaving 2 bases unmatched. Germline V gene lookup returns CDR1 MNHNY and CDR2 SVGAGI (reference sequence). CDR3 amino acids: CASRDRGPNEKLFF. The CDR3 region has the DNA TGTGCCAGCAGGGACAGGGGTCCTAATGAAAAACTGTTTTTT.

This clone was recorded a few times. The rearrangement uses TRBV5-1 and TRBJ2-1, with 15 bases aligning to TRBD2. The ends lost 4 bases at V and 6 bases at J; junction bases unmatched: 5. CDR3 length equals 16 residues. The germline gives CDR1 SGHRS, CDR2 YFSETQ. Written as DNA, the CDR3 is TGCGCCAGCAGCCTTGGGACTAGCGGGGGGTTCAATGAGCAGTTCTTC. It translates to CASSLGTSGGFNEQFF.

The rearrangement links TRBV2 to TRBJ1-2; D unresolved. Trimming took off 4 bases at V and 8 bases at J, with 14 bases between the two ends. CDR3 length: 13 amino acids. CDR1 is SNHLY, CDR2 FYNNEI, per germline. The chain's CDR3 is CASSANPTVGYTF. CDR3 in DNA: TGTGCCAGCAGTGCCAACCCTACGGTCGGCTACACCTTC.

This chain joins TRBV2 and TRBJ1-2; D is ambiguous. The CDR3 is made up of 13 amino acids. The ends were cut back, 3 bases at V and 4 bases at J, with 9 bases in the middle. Germline-derived CDR1 and CDR2 are SNHLY and FYNNEI. CDR3 DNA: TGTGCCAGCAGTGATAGAGGTATCTATGGCTACACCTTC. Its protein is CASSDRGIYGYTF.

The gene calls are TRBV5-1 and TRBJ2-3, with 10 bases that match TRBD1. The germline V gene has CDR1 SGHRS and CDR2 YFSETQ. Losses at the gene ends were 5 bases for V and 3 bases for J; bases not matched to a gene: 9. The CDR3 totals 16 residues. The CDR3 DNA follows: TGCGCCAGCAGTCTTTGGACAGGGGGGAAGACAGATACGCAGTATTTT. This sequence encodes CASSLWTGGKTDTQYF.

V gene TRBV2 combines with J gene TRBJ2-5, with a weak D call TRBD1 (6 bases). V lost 7 bases and J lost 4, with 13 bases in between. This CDR3 has 13 residues. Per the germline V gene, CDR1 is SNHLY and CDR2 is FYNNEI. CDR3 DNA: TGTGCCAGCACGGCAGGGGCGGGAGAGACCCAGTACTTC. Encoded protein: CASTAGAGETQYF.

V usage is TRBV19 and J usage is TRBJ1-4; 9 bases map to TRBD1. V was pared by 5 bases and J by 7 bases, with 5 bases of the junction left unmatched. Looked up from germline, CDR1 is LNHDA and CDR2 is SQIVND (reference sequence). The CDR3 spans 14 residues. This CDR3 is CASSDRGGSEKLFF. The CDR3 DNA follows: TGTGCCAGTAGTGACAGGGGGGGAAGTGAAAAACTGTTTTTT.

The rearrangement links TRBV7-9 to TRBJ1-6, with D possibly TRBD1 on 6 matching bases. CDR3 length: 15 residues. The germline V and J ends were trimmed by 1 base and 9 bases, with 13 bases remaining between them. Germline V gene lookup returns CDR1 SEHNR and CDR2 FQNEAQ (reference sequence). CDR3 region: CASSLDYRVGSPLHF. DNA for the CDR3: TGTGCCAGCAGCTTAGATTACAGGGTTGGTTCACCCCTCCACTTT.

The V and J genes are TRBV19 and TRBJ1-4, with D perhaps matching TRBD1 (6 bases). Trimming left V 4 bases short and J 4 bases short, with 19 bases between. CDR3 length: 17 residues. Germline-derived CDR1 and CDR2 are LNHDA and SQIVND (reference sequence). The DNA for the CDR3 is TGTGCCAGTAGTAGCACCCGGACAGACCGACATAATGAAAAACTGTTTTTT. This codes for CASSSTRTDRHNEKLFF.

This chain connects TRBV18 to TRBJ2-7; 7 bases agree with TRBD2. V was pared by 4 bases and J by 5 bases, with 11 bases of the junction left unmatched. Germline lookup yields CDR1 KGHSH and CDR2 LQKENI. The CDR3 is 15 residues long. CDR3 nucleotide sequence: TGTGCCAGCTCACTGGGGGGGAGTGATGCCCACGAGCAGTACTTC. This sequence encodes CASSLGGSDAHEQYF.

This chain connects TRBV6-5 to TRBJ1-1, with TRBD1 identical over 10 bases. The ends lost 4 bases at V and 5 bases at J; junction bases unmatched: 4. CDR1 and CDR2 from the germline V gene are MNHEY and SVGAGI. The CDR3 runs to 14 residues. CDR3 protein: CASSFRTGGTEAFF. CDR3 bases: TGTGCCAGCAGTTTCCGGACAGGGGGTACTGAAGCTTTCTTT.

This chain uses TRBV7-3 with TRBJ2-7; TRBD1 agrees at 12 bases. CDR3 length equals 17 residues. CDR1 is SGHTA, CDR2 FQGTGA, per germline. Unmatched junction bases numbered 8, after V lost 0 bases and J lost 5 bases. The CDR3 bases are TGTGCCAGCAGCTTAACGGACCCGGGACAGGGGGCTGACGAGCAGTACTTC. This gives the protein CASSLTDPGQGADEQYF.